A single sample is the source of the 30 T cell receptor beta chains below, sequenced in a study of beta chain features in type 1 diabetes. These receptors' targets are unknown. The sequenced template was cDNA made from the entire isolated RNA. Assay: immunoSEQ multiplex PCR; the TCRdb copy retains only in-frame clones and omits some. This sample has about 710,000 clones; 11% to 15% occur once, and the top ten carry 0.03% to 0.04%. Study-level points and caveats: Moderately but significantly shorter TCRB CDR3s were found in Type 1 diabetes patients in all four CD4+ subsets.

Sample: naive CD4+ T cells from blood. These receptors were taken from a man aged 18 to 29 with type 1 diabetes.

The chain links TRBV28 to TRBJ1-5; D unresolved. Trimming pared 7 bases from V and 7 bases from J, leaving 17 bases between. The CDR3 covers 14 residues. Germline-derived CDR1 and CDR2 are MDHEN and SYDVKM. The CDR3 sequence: CASNHRALGQPQHF. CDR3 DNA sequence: TGTGCCAGCAACCATCGGGCCCTTGGCCAGCCCCAGCATTTT.

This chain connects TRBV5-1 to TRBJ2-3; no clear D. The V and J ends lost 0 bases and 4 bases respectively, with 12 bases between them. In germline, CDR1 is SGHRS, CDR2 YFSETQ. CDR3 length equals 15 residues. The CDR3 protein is CASSLGVAGPDTQYF. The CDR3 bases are TGCGCCAGCAGCTTGGGGGTAGCCGGACCAGATACGCAGTATTTT.

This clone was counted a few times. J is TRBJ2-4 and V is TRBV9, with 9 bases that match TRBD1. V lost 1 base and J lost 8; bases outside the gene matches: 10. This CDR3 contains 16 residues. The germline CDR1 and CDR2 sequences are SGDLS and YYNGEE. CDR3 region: CASSVRGQGSGDIQYF. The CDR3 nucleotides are TGTGCCAGCAGCGTACGGGGACAGGGTAGTGGGGACATTCAGTACTTC. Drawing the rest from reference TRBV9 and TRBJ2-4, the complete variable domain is DSGVTQTPKHLITATGQRVTLRCSPRSGDLSVYWYQQSLDQGLQFLIQYYNGEERAKGNILERFSAQQFPDLHSELNLSSLELGDSALYFCASSVRGQGSGDIQYFGAGTRLSVL.

CDR3 bases: TGTGCCTGGAGTGCAGCCCAGGGGACTGAAGCTTTCTTT. Translated, it gives CAWSAAQGTEAFF. This rearrangement joins TRBV30 to TRBJ1-1; TRBD1 might be the D (6 bases). Germline V CDR1 and CDR2: GTSNPN, SVGIG (reference sequence). The CDR3 spans 13 residues. The ends were cut back, 1 base at V and 5 bases at J, with 11 bases in the middle. The complete variable domain, with remaining parts taken from reference TRBV30 and TRBJ1-1, reads SQTIHQWPATLVQPVGSPLSLECTVEGTSNPNLYWYRQAAGRGLQLLFYSVGIGQISSEVPQNLSASRPQDRQFILSSKKLLLSDSGFYLCAWSAAQGTEAFFGQGTRLTVV.

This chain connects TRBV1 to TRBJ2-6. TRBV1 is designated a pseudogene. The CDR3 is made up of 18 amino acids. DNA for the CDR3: TGCACCAGCAGTTCATTGGGTTTGTGCACAAATCGGGCCAACGTCCTGACTTTC. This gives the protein CTSSSLGLCTNRANVLTF.

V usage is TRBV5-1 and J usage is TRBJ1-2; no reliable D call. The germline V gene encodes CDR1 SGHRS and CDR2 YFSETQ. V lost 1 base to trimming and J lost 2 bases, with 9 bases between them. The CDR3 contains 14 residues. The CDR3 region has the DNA TGCGCCAGCAGCTTGTCCACGGGGAACTATGGCTACACCTTC. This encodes CASSLSTGNYGYTF. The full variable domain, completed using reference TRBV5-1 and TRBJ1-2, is KAGVTQTPRYLIKTRGQQVTLSCSPISGHRSVSWYQQTPGQGLQFLFEYFSETQRNKGNFPGRFSGRQFSNSRSEMNVSTLELGDSALYLCASSLSTGNYGYTFGSGTRLTVV.

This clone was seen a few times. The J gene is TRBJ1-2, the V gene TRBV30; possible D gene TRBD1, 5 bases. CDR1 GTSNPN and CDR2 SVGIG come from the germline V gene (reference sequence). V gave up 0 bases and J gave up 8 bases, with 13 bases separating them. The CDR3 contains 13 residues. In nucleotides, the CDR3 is TGTGCCTGGAGTGTAGTGAGAGGGGACGGCTACACCTTC. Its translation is CAWSVVRGDGYTF.

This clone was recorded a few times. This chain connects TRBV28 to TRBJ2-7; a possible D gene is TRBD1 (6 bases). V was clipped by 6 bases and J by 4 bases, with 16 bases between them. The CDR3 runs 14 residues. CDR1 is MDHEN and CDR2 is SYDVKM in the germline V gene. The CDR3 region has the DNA TGTGCCAGCAGCCATTCCCTAACAGGGTACGAGCAGTACTTC. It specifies CASSHSLTGYEQYF.

The CDR3 loop is CASYRSGANVLTF. The CDR3 coding sequence is TGTGCCAGCTACCGCTCTGGGGCCAACGTCCTGACTTTC. This sequence joins TRBV6-5 and TRBJ2-6; no definite D call. The length of the CDR3 is 13 residues. Deletions cut 8 bases from V and 0 bases from J, with 5 bases between. The germline V gene encodes CDR1 MNHEY and CDR2 SVGAGI.

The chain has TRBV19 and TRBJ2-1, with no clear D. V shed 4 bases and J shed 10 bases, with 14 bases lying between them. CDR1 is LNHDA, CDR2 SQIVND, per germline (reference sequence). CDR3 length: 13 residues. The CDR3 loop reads CASSKGGSWEQFF. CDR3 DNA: TGTGCCAGTAGTAAAGGCGGTTCATGGGAGCAGTTCTTC.

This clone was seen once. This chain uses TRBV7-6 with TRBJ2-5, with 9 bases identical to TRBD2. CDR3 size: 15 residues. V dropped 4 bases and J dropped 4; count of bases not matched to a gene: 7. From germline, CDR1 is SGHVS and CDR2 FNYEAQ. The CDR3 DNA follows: TGTGCCAGCAGCTACCCAGCGGGGGGCTTAGAGACCCAGTACTTC. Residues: CASSYPAGGLETQYF.

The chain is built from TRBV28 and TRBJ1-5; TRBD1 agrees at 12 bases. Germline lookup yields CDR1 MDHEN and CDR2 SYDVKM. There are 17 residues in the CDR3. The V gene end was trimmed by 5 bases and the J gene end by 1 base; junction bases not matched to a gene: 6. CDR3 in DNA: TGTGCCAGCAGTCCTGCGGGACAGGGGGCAAGCAATCAGCCCCAGCATTTT. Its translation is CASSPAGQGASNQPQHF.

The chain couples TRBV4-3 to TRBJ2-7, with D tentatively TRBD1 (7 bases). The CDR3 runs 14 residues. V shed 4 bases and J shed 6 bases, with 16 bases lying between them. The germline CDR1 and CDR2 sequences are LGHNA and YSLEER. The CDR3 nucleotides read TGCGCCAGCAGCCGGTCGGCAGGGGGGTTCGAGCAGTACTTC. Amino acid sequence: CASSRSAGGFEQYF.

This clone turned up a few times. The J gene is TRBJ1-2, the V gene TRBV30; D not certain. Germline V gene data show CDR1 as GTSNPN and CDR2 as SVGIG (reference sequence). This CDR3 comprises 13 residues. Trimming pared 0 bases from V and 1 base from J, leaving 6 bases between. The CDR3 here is CAWSVWVNYGYTF. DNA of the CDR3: TGTGCCTGGAGTGTTTGGGTTAACTATGGCTACACCTTC.

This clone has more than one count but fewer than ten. CDR3: CSADRGALNEQFF. The CDR3 DNA reads TGCAGCGCCGACCGGGGGGCGTTAAATGAGCAGTTCTTC. The rearrangement joins TRBV29-1 to TRBJ2-1; a weak D match, TRBD2 (7 bases). Germline V gene lookup returns CDR1 SQVTM and CDR2 ANQGSEA. Trimming pared 7 bases from V and 7 bases from J, leaving 17 bases between. The CDR3 consists of 13 residues.

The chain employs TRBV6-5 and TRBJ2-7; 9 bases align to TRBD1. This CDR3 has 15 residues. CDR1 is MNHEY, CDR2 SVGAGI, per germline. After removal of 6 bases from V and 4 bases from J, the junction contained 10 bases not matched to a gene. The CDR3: CASRLARDRAYEQYF. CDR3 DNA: TGTGCCAGCAGACTCGCCCGGGACAGGGCTTACGAGCAGTACTTC.

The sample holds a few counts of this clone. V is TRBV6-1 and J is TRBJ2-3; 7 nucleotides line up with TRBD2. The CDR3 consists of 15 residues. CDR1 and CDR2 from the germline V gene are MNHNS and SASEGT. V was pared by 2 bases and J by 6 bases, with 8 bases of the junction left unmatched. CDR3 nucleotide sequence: TGTGCCAGCAGTGAAAAAGGCGGGAGAGGGGATACGCAGTATTTT. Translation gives CASSEKGGRGDTQYF.

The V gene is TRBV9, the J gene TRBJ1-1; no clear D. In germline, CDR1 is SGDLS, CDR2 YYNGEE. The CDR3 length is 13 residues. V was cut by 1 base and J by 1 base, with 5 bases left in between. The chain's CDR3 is CASSVKPNTEAFF. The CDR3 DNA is TGTGCCAGCAGCGTAAAGCCGAACACTGAAGCTTTCTTT. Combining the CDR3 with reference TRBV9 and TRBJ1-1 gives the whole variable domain DSGVTQTPKHLITATGQRVTLRCSPRSGDLSVYWYQQSLDQGLQFLIQYYNGEERAKGNILERFSAQQFPDLHSELNLSSLELGDSALYFCASSVKPNTEAFFGQGTRLTVV.

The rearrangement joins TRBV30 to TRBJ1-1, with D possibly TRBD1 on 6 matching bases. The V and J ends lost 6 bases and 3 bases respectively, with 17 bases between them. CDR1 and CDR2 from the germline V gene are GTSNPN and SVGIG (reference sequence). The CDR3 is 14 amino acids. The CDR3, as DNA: TGTGCCTGCCCCCGGACAGCACGGGACACTGAAGCTTTCTTT. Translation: CACPRTARDTEAFF.

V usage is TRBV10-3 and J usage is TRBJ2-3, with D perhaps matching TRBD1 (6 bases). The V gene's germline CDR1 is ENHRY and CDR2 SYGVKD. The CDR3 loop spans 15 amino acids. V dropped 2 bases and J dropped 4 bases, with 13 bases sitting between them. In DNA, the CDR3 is TGTGCCATCAGTGAGAAAGGTGCAGGGGCAGATACGCAGTATTTT. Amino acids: CAISEKGAGADTQYF.

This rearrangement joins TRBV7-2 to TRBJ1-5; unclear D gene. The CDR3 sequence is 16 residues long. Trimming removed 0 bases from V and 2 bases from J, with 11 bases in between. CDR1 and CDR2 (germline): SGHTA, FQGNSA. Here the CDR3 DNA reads TGTGCCAGCAGCTTAGCGGCGGACGGAGGCAATCAGCCCCAGCATTTT. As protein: CASSLAADGGNQPQHF.

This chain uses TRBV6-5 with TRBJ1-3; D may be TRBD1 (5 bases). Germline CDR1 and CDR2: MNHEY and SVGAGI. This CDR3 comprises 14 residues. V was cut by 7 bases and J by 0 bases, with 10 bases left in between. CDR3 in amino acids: CASMVTDSGNTIYF. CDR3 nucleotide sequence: TGTGCCAGCATGGTGACAGACTCTGGAAACACCATATATTTT.

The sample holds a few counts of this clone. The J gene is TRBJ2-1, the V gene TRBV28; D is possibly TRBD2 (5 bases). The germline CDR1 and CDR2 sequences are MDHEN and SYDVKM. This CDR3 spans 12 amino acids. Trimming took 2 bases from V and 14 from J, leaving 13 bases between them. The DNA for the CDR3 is TGTGCCAGCAGTTTACAACAGTCGAGGGAGTTCTTC. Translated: CASSLQQSREFF.

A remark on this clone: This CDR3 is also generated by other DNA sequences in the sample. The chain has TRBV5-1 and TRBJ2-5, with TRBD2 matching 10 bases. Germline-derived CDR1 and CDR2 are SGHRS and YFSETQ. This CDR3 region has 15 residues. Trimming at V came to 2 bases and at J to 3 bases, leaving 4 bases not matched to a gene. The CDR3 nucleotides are TGCGCCAGCAGCTTTGGGCTAGCGGGAGAAGAGACCCAGTACTTC. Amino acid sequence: CASSFGLAGEETQYF.

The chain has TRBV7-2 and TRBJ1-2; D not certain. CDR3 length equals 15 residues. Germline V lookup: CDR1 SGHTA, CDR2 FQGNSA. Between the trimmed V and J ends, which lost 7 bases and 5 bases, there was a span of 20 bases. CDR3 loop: CASTLLGPPGYGYTF. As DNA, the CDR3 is TGTGCCAGCACCCTACTGGGCCCACCCGGTTATGGCTACACCTTC.

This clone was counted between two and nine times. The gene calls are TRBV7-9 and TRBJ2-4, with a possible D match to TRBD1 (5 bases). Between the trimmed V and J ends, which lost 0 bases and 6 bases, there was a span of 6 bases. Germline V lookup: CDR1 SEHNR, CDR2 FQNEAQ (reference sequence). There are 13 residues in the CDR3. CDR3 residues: CASSLARANIQYF. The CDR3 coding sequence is TGTGCCAGCAGCTTAGCCAGGGCAAACATTCAGTACTTC.

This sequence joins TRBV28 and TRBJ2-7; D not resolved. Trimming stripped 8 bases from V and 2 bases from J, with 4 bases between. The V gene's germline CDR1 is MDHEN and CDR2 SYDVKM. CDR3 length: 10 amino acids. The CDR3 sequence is CASGPYEQYF. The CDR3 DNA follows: TGTGCCAGCGGACCCTACGAGCAGTACTTC.

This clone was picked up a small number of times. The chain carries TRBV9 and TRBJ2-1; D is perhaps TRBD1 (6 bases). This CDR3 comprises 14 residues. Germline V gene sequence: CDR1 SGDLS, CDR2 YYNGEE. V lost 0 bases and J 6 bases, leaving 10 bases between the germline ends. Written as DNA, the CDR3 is TGTGCCAGCAGCGTAGAGGACAGACCCAATGAGCAGTTCTTC. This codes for CASSVEDRPNEQFF.

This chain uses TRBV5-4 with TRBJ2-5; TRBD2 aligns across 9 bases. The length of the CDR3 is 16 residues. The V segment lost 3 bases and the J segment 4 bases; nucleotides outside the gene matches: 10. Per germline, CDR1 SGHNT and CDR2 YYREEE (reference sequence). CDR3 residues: CASSWRGGAVTETQYF. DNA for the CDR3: TGTGCCAGCAGCTGGCGCGGGGGGGCCGTCACAGAGACCCAGTACTTC.

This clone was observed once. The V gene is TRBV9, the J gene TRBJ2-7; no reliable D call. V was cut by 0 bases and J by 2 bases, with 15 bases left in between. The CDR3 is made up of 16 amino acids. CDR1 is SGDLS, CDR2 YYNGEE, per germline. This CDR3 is CASSVGTLAVAYEQYF. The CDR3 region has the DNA TGTGCCAGCAGCGTAGGAACGTTGGCGGTAGCCTACGAGCAGTACTTC.